These 5 T cell receptor beta chains were sequenced from one sample in a study of T cells expressing NK-cell markers. Each CDR3 protein gets one entry in TCRdb, which reprocessed the 5' RACE reads and gives no DNA. The sample data list some 120,000 distinct CDR3 sequences. Material for sequencing was blood T cells: a sorted CD56 or NKG2C T cell subset, CD4+ or CD8+ T cells, or bulk PBMC T cells (not recorded which). The receptors come from a woman aged 18 to 75 in good health.

The chain recombines TRBV5-6 with TRBJ1-1. The CDR3 runs to 13 residues. Germline CDR1 SGHDT, CDR2 YYEEEE. The CDR3 here is CASSLEENTEAFF.

The rearrangement joins TRBV12-3 or TRBV12-4 to TRBJ2-1; as DNA is missing, the TRBD2 call by TCRdb cannot be tested. CDR3 length equals 17 residues. CDR3 amino acids: CASSLEGHRRPYNEQFF.

V is TRBV6-5 and J is TRBJ2-5; TCRdb's D call of TRBD2 is untestable without DNA. This CDR3 has 17 amino acids. Germline CDR1 MNHEY, CDR2 SVGAGI. The chain's CDR3 is CASSYSITSGWEETQYF.

The rearrangement links TRBV6-2 or TRBV6-3 to TRBJ2-7. Germline CDR1 and CDR2: MNHEY and SVGEGT. The CDR3 is 14 amino acids. CDR3 residues: CASSSTDSSYEQYF.

The chain employs TRBV3-1 and TRBJ1-4; TCRdb outputs TRBD1, but without DNA this stays unchecked. The CDR3 runs to 15 residues. Germline V lookup: CDR1 LGHDT, CDR2 YNNKEL (reference sequence). The CDR3 region is CASSRVRGNDEKLFF.